This T cell receptor beta chain was profiled in a study of blood T cell repertoires in COVID-19. Study at large: Both acute and convalescent COVID-19 samples were obtained from the United States, Italy and Spain. T cells, B-cell-depleted T cells, or PBMCs provided the cDNA or gDNA that served as material.

Germline assignment: CDR1 LGHDT and CDR2 YNNKEL (reference sequence). The CDR3 contains 15 residues. V was pared by 0 bases and J by 8 bases, with 9 bases of the junction left unmatched. Original data processing: How many nucleated cells were present was estimated from reference gene primer amplification. Some clones are missing from TCRdb's copy, which holds only in-frame ones; the method was immunoSEQ multiplex PCR. The V and J calls and clone size were taken over from that table, and D and trimming were inferred from the DNA. There are about 250,000 clones in the sample; under 85% occur only once, and around 5.5% lies in the top ten.

This TCR came from a human donor in a cohort sampled during active COVID-19. The chain is built from TRBV3-1 (or the pseudogene TRBV3-2) and TRBJ1-2, with 7 bases matching TRBD1. Sequenced material: peripheral blood. The CDR3 DNA sequence: TGTGCCAGCAGCCAAGACCGAGGGGGCGAACGAGGCTACACCTTC. Translation gives CASSQDRGGERGYTF.